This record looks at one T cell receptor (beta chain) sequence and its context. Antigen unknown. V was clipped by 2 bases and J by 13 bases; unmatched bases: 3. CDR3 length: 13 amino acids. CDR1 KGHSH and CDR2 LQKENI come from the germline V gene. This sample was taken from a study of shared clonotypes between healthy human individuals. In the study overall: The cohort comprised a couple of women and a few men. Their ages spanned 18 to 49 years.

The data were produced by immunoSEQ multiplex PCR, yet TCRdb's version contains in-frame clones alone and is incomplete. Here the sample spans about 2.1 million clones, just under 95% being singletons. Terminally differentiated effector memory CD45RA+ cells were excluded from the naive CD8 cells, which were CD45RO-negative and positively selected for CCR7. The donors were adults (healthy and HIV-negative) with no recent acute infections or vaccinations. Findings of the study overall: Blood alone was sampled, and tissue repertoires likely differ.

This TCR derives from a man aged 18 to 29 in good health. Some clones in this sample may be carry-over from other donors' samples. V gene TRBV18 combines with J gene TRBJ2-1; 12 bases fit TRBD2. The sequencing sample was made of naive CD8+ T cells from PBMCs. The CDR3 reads CASSPGGLAGQFF. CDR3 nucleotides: TGTGCCAGCTCACCAGGCGGACTAGCGGGACAGTTCTTC.